These 24 T cell receptor beta chains were sequenced from one sample in a study of vaccination effects on CD4 cells after COVID-19. No antigens are known for them. ViraFEST assay sequencing came after antigen-specific CD4+ T cells were expanded with viral peptide pools. Subsequent to a culture period of nine to ten days, CD4+ T cells were isolated. Two-dose BNT162b2 or mRNA-1273 vaccination was given to participants. Method: immunoSEQ multiplex PCR; TCRdb's copy keeps in-frame clones and lacks some. The data hold 30,000 to 40,000 clones, with about 80% observed a single time. The specimen comprised CD4+ T cells from PBMCs cultured with HCoV-NL63 spike peptides, sampled after COVID-19 vaccination. Source of these receptors: a human donor who received a COVID-19 vaccine. Some clones in this sample may be carry-over from other donors' samples.

The rearrangement uses TRBV20-1 and TRBJ2-3; 9 bases are shared with TRBD1. This CDR3 comprises 15 residues. J was trimmed by 6 bases and V by 3 bases; bases with no gene match: 10. CDR1 DFQATT and CDR2 SNEGSKA come from the germline V gene (reference sequence). As DNA, the CDR3 is TGCAGTGCTAGTGCCCCCGGGACAGGGTTGGATACGCAGTATTTT. This gives the protein CSASAPGTGLDTQYF.

The genes are TRBV27 and TRBJ2-3; 9 nucleotides line up with TRBD1. J gave up 4 bases and V 8 bases, and 7 bases lay outside the gene matches. There are 14 residues in the CDR3. Germline-derived CDR1 and CDR2 are MNHEY and SMNVEV (reference sequence). DNA for the CDR3: TGTGCCAGCGGAAGACAGGGGGGAGCAGATACGCAGTATTTT. It is translated as CASGRQGGADTQYF.

The genes are TRBV15 and TRBJ2-5; D is possibly TRBD2 (6 bases). The V end lost 0 bases, the J end lost 2 bases, and 22 bases lay between the germline ends. Germline V lookup: CDR1 LNHNV, CDR2 YYDKDF (reference sequence). This CDR3 is 19 amino acids long. The CDR3 loop is CATSRDRGGVPNGQETQYF. In DNA form, the CDR3 reads TGTGCCACCAGCAGAGATAGGGGAGGAGTGCCAAACGGACAAGAGACCCAGTACTTC.

This clone was seen a handful of times. The chain employs TRBV25-1 and TRBJ1-1; no firm D call. The CDR3 runs 11 residues. Germline CDR1 and CDR2: MGHDK and SYGVNS. Trimming left V 6 bases short and J 0 bases short, with 2 bases between. The CDR3 sequence: CASSVNTEAFF. The CDR3 coding sequence is TGTGCCAGCAGCGTGAACACTGAAGCTTTCTTT.

The chain uses TRBV18 and TRBJ2-5; the match to TRBD1 covers 7 bases. The CDR3 is 15 residues long. Germline CDR1 and CDR2: KGHSH and LQKENI. The V segment lost 5 bases and the J segment 4 bases; nucleotides outside the gene matches: 10. This CDR3 reads CASSNDRADGETQYF. The CDR3 region has the DNA TGTGCCAGCTCAAACGACAGGGCGGATGGAGAGACCCAGTACTTC.

This clone was counted once. V gene TRBV4-2 combines with J gene TRBJ2-2; weak D call: TRBD2 (6 bases). The CDR3 runs 15 residues. In germline, CDR1 is LGHNA, CDR2 YNFKEQ. Trimming shortened V by 1 base and J by 0 bases, and 6 bases separated the two germline ends. This CDR3 reads CASSQGGANTGELFF. CDR3 in DNA: TGTGCCAGCAGCCAAGGGGGGGCGAACACCGGGGAGCTGTTTTTT.

V usage is TRBV5-1 and J usage is TRBJ2-7, with TRBD1 matching over 11 bases. This CDR3 region has 14 residues. Germline V CDR1 and CDR2: SGHRS, YFSETQ. The V segment lost 4 bases and the J segment 4 bases; nucleotides outside the gene matches: 4. CDR3 protein: CASSRGTGGYEQYV. DNA of the CDR3: TGCGCCAGCAGCCGCGGGACAGGGGGGTACGAGCAGTACGTC.

This rearrangement joins TRBV7-2 to TRBJ2-2; TRBD1 aligns across 8 bases. The CDR3 has 16 residues. V was pared by 1 base and J by 1 base, with 2 bases of the junction left unmatched. Looked up from germline, CDR1 is SGHTA and CDR2 is FQGNSA. The CDR3 spells CASSLVGTGNTGELFF. Here the CDR3 DNA reads TGTGCCAGCAGCTTAGTCGGGACAGGGAACACCGGGGAGCTGTTTTTT.

This clone has just a few counts. The rearrangement joins TRBV7-9 to TRBJ2-3; weak D call: TRBD2 (7 bases). V was clipped by 5 bases and J by 4 bases, with 16 bases between them. The CDR3 length is 15 residues. The germline gives CDR1 SEHNR, CDR2 FQNEAQ (reference sequence). DNA of the CDR3: TGTGCCAGCAGCCCGAGGGGGGGGCGGCCAGATACGCAGTATTTT. Its translation is CASSPRGGRPDTQYF. Complete variable domain (other parts from reference TRBV7-9 and TRBJ2-3): DTGVSQNPRHKITKRGQNVTFRCDPISEHNRLYWYRQTLGQGPEFLTYFQNEAQLEKSRLLSDRFSAERPKGSFSTLEIQRTEQGDSAMYLCASSPRGGRPDTQYFGPGTRLTVL.

This chain links TRBV11-1 with TRBJ1-6; D remains ambiguous. V was trimmed by 4 bases and J by 6 bases, leaving 13 bases between them. Per the germline V gene, CDR1 is SGHAT and CDR2 is FQDESV (reference sequence). This CDR3 is 15 amino acids long. The CDR3 region has the DNA TGTGCCAGCAGCTCAAGTCCCAGGATTAATTCACCCCTCCACTTT. This gives the protein CASSSSPRINSPLHF.

The V gene is TRBV7-6, the J gene TRBJ2-2; D is perhaps TRBD2 (6 bases). The germline V gene encodes CDR1 SGHVS and CDR2 FNYEAQ. Trimming left V 4 bases short and J 4 bases short, with 19 bases between. CDR3 length: 17 residues. The CDR3 here is CASSSLGLGGTTGELFF. The CDR3 DNA reads TGTGCCAGCAGCTCCCTCGGGTTGGGGGGTACCACCGGGGAGCTGTTTTTT.

The chain is built from TRBV28 and TRBJ1-6, with D hard to call. Per the germline V gene, CDR1 is MDHEN and CDR2 is SYDVKM. The CDR3 has 14 residues. V was shortened by 2 bases and J by 8 bases, with 10 bases between the two germline ends. The CDR3 sequence is CASSLTLRDSPLHF. CDR3 DNA: TGTGCCAGCAGTTTAACCCTAAGGGATTCACCCCTCCACTTT.

This CDR3 is CASSQVLTGSSTDTQYF. The DNA of the CDR3 is TGCGCCAGCAGCCAAGTTCTGACGGGAAGTAGCACAGATACGCAGTATTTT. V usage is TRBV4-1 and J usage is TRBJ2-3; TRBD2 might be the D (5 bases). CDR1 and CDR2 from the germline V gene are MGHRA and YSYEKL. The V end was cut by 1 base, the J end by 0 bases, with 14 bases between. There are 17 residues in the CDR3.

The V call is TRBV19, the J call TRBJ2-1; TRBD2 agrees at 8 bases. Germline lookup yields CDR1 LNHDA and CDR2 SQIVND (reference sequence). CDR3 length: 15 amino acids. Here the CDR3 DNA reads TGTGCTACCAGTCAACCGGGACTAGGACCTAATGAGCAGTTCTTC. This encodes CATSQPGLGPNEQFF.

This chain joins TRBV5-4 and TRBJ2-5, with a possible D match to TRBD1 (6 bases). Germline V gene data show CDR1 as SGHNT and CDR2 as YYREEE (reference sequence). V lost 4 bases and J 7 bases, leaving 14 bases between the germline ends. The CDR3 extends over 13 amino acids. CDR3 loop: CASSRGSGGTQYF. Written as DNA, the CDR3 is TGTGCCAGCAGCAGGGGGTCCGGAGGGACCCAGTACTTC.

V and J are TRBV28 and TRBJ1-6; D perhaps matches TRBD1 (6 bases). V dropped 6 bases and J dropped 7 bases, with 10 bases sitting between them. The CDR3 sequence is 13 residues long. From germline, CDR1 is MDHEN and CDR2 SYDVKM. The CDR3 DNA sequence: TGTGCCAGCAGACGAACAGGGAATTCACCCCTCCACTTT. This gives the protein CASRRTGNSPLHF.

The chain couples TRBV28 to TRBJ1-2; D gene ambiguous. Germline V CDR1 and CDR2: MDHEN, SYDVKM. Trimming cost V 6 bases and J 3 bases, with 14 bases left between them. The CDR3 totals 14 residues. Written as DNA, the CDR3 is TGTGCCAGCAGACTATCAAAGGGTTACTATGGCTACACCTTC. Amino acids: CASRLSKGYYGYTF.

This chain links TRBV7-2 with TRBJ2-3; possibly TRBD2 for D (7 bases). This CDR3 region has 15 residues. Germline CDR1 is SGHTA and CDR2 is FQGNSA. Between the trimmed V and J ends, which lost 5 bases and 3 bases, there was a span of 15 bases. CDR3 DNA: TGTGCCAGCAGCCTAGGGGGGGGAGGAACAGATACGCAGTATTTT. Its protein product is CASSLGGGGTDTQYF.

V is TRBV5-1 and J is TRBJ1-4; D unclear. The CDR3 is 14 amino acids. Trimming pared 4 bases from V and 8 bases from J, leaving 15 bases between. The germline V gene encodes CDR1 SGHRS and CDR2 YFSETQ. In nucleotides, the CDR3 is TGCGCCAGCAGCCAGACTCCCGCGGGGGAAAAACTGTTTTTT. Its translation: CASSQTPAGEKLFF. Full variable domain (remainder filled in from reference TRBV5-1 and TRBJ1-4): KAGVTQTPRYLIKTRGQQVTLSCSPISGHRSVSWYQQTPGQGLQFLFEYFSETQRNKGNFPGRFSGRQFSNSRSEMNVSTLELGDSALYLCASSQTPAGEKLFFGSGTQLSVL.

The chain employs TRBV28 and TRBJ2-5; TRBD2 is a possible D gene (5 bases). Trimming cost V 2 bases and J 6 bases, with 7 bases left between them. CDR3 length: 12 amino acids. Germline CDR1 is MDHEN and CDR2 is SYDVKM. The CDR3 is CASSLGGQTQYF. The CDR3 nucleotides are TGTGCCAGCAGTTTAGGAGGACAGACCCAGTACTTC.

This clone was picked up one time. This chain joins TRBV18 and TRBJ2-5, with a tentative D call TRBD2 (6 bases). V was clipped by 4 bases and J by 6 bases, with 24 bases between them. The CDR3 is 17 residues long. CDR1 and CDR2 from the germline V gene are KGHSH and LQKENI. In DNA, the CDR3 is TGTGCCAGCTCACACAGGAGCGAAAGCAGCCGGGAGCAGACCCAGTACTTC. Amino acids: CASSHRSESSREQTQYF.

V usage is TRBV5-1 and J usage is TRBJ2-3, with TRBD2 identical over 8 bases. The V and J ends lost 0 bases and 4 bases, in that order; junction bases with no gene match: 10. This CDR3 spans 17 amino acids. Germline-derived CDR1 and CDR2 are SGHRS and YFSETQ. This chain's CDR3 is CASSLVPAGESADTQYF. Here the CDR3 DNA reads TGCGCCAGCAGCTTGGTCCCAGCGGGGGAATCTGCAGATACGCAGTATTTT.

This sequence joins TRBV24-1 and TRBJ2-2, with 7 nucleotides matching TRBD2. The length of the CDR3 is 17 residues. Trimming removed 1 base from V and 0 bases from J; junction bases left unmatched: 4. In germline, CDR1 is KGHDR, CDR2 SFDVKD. Written as DNA, the CDR3 is TGTGCCACCAGTGATTTTGGGACTACATCGAACACCGGGGAGCTGTTTTTT. This sequence encodes CATSDFGTTSNTGELFF.

This rearrangement joins TRBV3-1 (or the pseudogene TRBV3-2) to TRBJ1-2; 11 bases map to TRBD1. Losses at the gene ends were 6 bases for V and 7 bases for J; bases not matched to a gene: 13. CDR1 is LGHDT, CDR2 YNNKEL, per germline (reference sequence). CDR3 length: 16 residues. The CDR3 sequence is CASRTPGQGALCGYTF. CDR3 DNA: TGTGCCAGCAGAACGCCCGGACAGGGGGCTCTTTGTGGCTACACCTTC.